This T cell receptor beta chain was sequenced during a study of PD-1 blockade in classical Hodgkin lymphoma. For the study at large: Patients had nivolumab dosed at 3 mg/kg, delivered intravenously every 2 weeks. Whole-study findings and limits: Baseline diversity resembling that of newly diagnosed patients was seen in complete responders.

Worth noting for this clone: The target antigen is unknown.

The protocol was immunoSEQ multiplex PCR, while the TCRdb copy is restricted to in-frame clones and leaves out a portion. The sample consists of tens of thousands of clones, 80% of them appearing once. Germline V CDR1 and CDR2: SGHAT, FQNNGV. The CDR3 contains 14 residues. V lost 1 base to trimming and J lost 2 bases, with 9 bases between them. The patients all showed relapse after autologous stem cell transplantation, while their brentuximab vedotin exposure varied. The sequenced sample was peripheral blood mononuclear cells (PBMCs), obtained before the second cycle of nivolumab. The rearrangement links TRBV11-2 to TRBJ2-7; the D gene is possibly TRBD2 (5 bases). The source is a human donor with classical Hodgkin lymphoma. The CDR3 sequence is CASSLAGSPYEQYF. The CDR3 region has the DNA TGTGCCAGCAGCTTAGCGGGATCCCCCTACGAGCAGTACTTC.